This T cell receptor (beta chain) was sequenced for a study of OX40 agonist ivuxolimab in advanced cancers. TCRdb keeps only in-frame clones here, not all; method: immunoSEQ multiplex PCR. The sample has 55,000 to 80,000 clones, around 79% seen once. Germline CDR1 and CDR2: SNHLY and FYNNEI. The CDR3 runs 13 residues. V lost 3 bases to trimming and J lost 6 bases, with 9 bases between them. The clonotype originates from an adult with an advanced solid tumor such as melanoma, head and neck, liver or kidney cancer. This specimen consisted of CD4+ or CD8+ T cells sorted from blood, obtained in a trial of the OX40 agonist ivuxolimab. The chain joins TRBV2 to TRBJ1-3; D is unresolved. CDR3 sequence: CASSDSLVNTIYF. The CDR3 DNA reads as TGTGCCAGCAGTGACTCACTGGTAAACACCATATATTTT. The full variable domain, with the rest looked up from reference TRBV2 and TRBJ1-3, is EPEVTQTPSHQVTQMGQEVILRCVPISNHLYFYWYRQILGQKVEFLVSFYNNEISEKSEIFDDQFSVERPDGSNFTLKIRSTKLEDSAMYFCASSDSLVNTIYFGEGSWLTVV.